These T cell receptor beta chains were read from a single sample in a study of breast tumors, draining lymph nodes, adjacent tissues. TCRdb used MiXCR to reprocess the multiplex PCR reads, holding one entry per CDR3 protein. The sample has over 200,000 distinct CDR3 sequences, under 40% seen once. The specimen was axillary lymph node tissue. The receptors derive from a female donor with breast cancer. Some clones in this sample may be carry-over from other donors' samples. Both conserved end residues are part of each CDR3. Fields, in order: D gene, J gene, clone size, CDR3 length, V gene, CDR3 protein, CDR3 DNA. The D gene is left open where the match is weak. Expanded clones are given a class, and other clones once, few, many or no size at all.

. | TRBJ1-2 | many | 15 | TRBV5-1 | CASSLESFSNYGYTF | TGCGCCAGCAGCTTGGAGTCCTTTTCTAACTATGGCTACACCTTC
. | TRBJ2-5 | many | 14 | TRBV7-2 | CASSLIVGGETQYF | TGTGCCAGCAGCTTAATAGTTGGGGGGGAGACCCAGTACTTC
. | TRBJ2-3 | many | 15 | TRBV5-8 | CASSLEGTYTDTQYF | TGTGCCAGCAGCTTGGAGGGGACGTACACAGATACGCAGTATTTT
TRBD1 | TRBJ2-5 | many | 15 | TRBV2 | CASRPDRGDQETQYF | TGTGCCAGCAGACCGGACAGGGGCGACCAAGAGACCCAGTACTTC
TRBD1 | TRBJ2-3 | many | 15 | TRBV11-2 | CASSLETGAGYTQYF | TGTGCCAGCAGCTTGGAGACAGGGGCCGGTTATACGCAGTATTTT
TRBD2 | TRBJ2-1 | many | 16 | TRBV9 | CASSVGTSGFYNEQFF | TGTGCCAGCAGCGTAGGGACTAGCGGGTTTTACAATGAGCAGTTCTTC
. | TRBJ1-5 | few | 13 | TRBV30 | CAWSAGDRQPQHF | TGTGCCTGGAGTGCTGGGGACCGGCAGCCCCAGCATTTT
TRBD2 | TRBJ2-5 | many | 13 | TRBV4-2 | CASSQVAGETQYF | TGTGCCAGCAGCCAAGTAGCGGGGGAGACCCAGTACTTC
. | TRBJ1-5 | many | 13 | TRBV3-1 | CASSPTYNQPQHF | TGTGCCAGCAGTCCCACCTACAATCAGCCCCAGCATTTT
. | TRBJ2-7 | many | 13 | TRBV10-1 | CASSWTASYEQYF | TGCGCCAGCAGTTGGACAGCCTCCTACGAGCAGTACTTC
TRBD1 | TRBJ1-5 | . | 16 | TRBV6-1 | CASSPGTGVSNQPQHF | TGTGCCAGCAGTCCCGGGACAGGGGTCAGCAATCAGCCCCAGCATTTT
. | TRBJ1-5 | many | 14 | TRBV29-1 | CSVSTDYSNQPQHF | TGCAGCGTTTCGACGGATTATAGCAATCAGCCCCAGCATTTT
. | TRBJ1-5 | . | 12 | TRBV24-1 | CATGQLRQPQHF | TGTGCCACAGGACAGTTGCGTCAGCCCCAGCATTTT
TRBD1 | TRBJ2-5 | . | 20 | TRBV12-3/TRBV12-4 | CASSVGYYGYTRTGRETQYF | TGTGCCAGCTCCGTGGGCTACTATGGCTACACACGGACAGGGCGGGAGACCCAGTACTTC
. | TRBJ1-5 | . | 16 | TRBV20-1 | CSASTSGTLSNQPQHF | TGCAGTGCCTCCACTAGCGGGACACTTAGCAATCAGCCCCAGCATTTT
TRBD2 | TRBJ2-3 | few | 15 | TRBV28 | CASSLMASGTDTQYF | TGTGCCAGCAGTTTAATGGCTAGCGGGACCGATACGCAGTATTTT
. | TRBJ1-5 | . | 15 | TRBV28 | CASSLSMVTNQPQHF | TGTGCCAGCAGTTTATCTATGGTTACGAATCAGCCCCAGCATTTT
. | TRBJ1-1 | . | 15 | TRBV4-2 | CASSQGAGDNTEAFF | TGTGCCAGCAGCCAAGGGGCAGGGGATAACACTGAAGCTTTCTTT
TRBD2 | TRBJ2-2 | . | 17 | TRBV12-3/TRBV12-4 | CASSRLAGGRDTGELFF | TGTGCCAGCAGTCGCCTAGCGGGGGGGCGTGACACCGGGGAGCTGTTTTTT
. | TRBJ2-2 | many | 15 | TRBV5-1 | CASTLLRLGTGELFF | TGCGCCAGCACCCTACTCCGGCTGGGCACCGGGGAGCTGTTTTTT
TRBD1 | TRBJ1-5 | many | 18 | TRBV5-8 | CASSPGRLGQGDYQPQHF | TGTGCCAGCAGCCCGGGGAGATTGGGACAGGGAGATTACCAGCCCCAGCATTTT
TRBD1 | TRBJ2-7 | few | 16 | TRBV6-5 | CASSYSDRPSSYEQYF | TGTGCCAGCAGTTACTCGGACAGGCCTAGCTCCTACGAGCAGTACTTC
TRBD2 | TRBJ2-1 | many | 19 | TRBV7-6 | CASSLSGLASRRIRNEQFF | TGTGCCAGCAGCCTTTCGGGACTAGCGTCTCGGAGGATCAGAAATGAGCAGTTCTTC
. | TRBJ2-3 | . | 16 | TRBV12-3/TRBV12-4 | CASSDPFGPGTDTQYF | TGTGCCAGCAGTGATCCCTTCGGCCCCGGGACAGATACGCAGTATTTT
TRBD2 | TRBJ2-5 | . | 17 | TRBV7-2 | CASSAGLAGGQGETQYF | TGTGCCAGCAGCGCTGGACTAGCGGGAGGTCAGGGGGAGACCCAGTACTTC
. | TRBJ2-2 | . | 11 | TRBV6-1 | CASGFPGELFF | TGTGCCAGCGGTTTCCCCGGGGAGCTGTTTTTT
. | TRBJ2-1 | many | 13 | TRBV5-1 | CASSRLDYNEQFF | TGCGCCAGCAGCCGACTAGACTACAATGAGCAGTTCTTC
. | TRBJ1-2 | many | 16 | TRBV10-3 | CAIRTPRGKPNYGYTF | TGTGCCATCAGGACCCCTCGGGGGAAACCTAACTATGGCTACACCTTC
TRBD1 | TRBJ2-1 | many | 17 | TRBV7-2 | CASSSPLEDRGWEEQFF | TGTGCCAGCAGCTCCCCGCTGGAGGACAGGGGGTGGGAGGAGCAGTTCTTC
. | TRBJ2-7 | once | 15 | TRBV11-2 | CASSLVERGGGEQYF | TGTGCCAGCAGCCTGGTGGAACGCGGGGGCGGGGAGCAGTACTTC
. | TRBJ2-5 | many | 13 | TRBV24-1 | CATSVSGQETQYF | TGTGCCACCAGTGTATCAGGGCAAGAGACCCAGTACTTC
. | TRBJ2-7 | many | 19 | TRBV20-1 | CSARVGPRQGPAGGYEQYF | TGCAGTGCTAGAGTTGGACCGCGCCAAGGTCCAGCCGGGGGCTACGAGCAGTACTTC
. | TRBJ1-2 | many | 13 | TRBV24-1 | CATSDSGGYGYTF | TGTGCCACCAGTGATTCGGGCGGATATGGCTACACCTTC
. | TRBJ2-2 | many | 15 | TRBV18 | CASSPAGVGTGELFF | TGTGCCAGCTCACCTGCCGGGGTCGGCACCGGGGAGCTGTTTTTT
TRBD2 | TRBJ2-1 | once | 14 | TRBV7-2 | CASSLDLAGFEQFF | TGTGCCAGCAGCTTAGATCTAGCGGGGTTTGAGCAGTTCTTC
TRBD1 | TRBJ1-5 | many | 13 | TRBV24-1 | CATSATGDQPQHF | TGTGCCACCAGTGCCACAGGGGATCAGCCCCAGCATTTT
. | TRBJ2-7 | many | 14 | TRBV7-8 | CASSPGGSTYEQYF | TGTGCCAGCAGCCCCGGGGGTTCTACCTACGAGCAGTACTTC
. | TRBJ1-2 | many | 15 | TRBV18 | CASSPSSEPNYGYTF | TGTGCCAGCTCACCAAGTTCAGAACCTAACTATGGCTACACCTTC
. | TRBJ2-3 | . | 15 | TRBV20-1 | CSASGRGGLTDTQYF | TGCAGTGCTAGTGGTAGGGGGGGGTTGACAGATACGCAGTATTTT
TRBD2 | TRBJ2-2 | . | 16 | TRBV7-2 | CASSLVRNGGARELFF | TGTGCCAGCAGCTTAGTCCGAAACGGGGGGGCCAGGGAGCTGTTTTTT
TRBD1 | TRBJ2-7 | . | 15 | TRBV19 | CASSIEGKGADEQYF | TGTGCCAGTAGTATAGAAGGGAAGGGGGCTGACGAGCAGTACTTC
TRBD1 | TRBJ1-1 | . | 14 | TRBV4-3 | CASRSTGLMTEAFF | TGCGCCAGCCGATCGACAGGGTTAATGACTGAAGCTTTCTTT